This T cell receptor beta chain was identified during a study of CD8+CD57+ T cells in acquired aplastic anemia. Across the study: Sorted CD4+ and CD8+ cell DNA averaged around 3 ug. Study-wide findings and caveats: Overlap between patients and controls comprised some 31 CD8+ CDR3 sequences. Patients and healthy controls showed no significant CD8+ Simpson's diversity difference.

Researchers used genomic DNA as the template to profile TCR beta VDJ and CDR3. MiXCR, run by TCRdb on the reads, gives a single entry per CDR3 protein. Here the sample spans about 290,000 distinct CDR3 sequences, under 65% being singletons. For sequencing, patients were chosen who had shown expansion of CD8+CD57+ cells by flow cytometry. Everyone among the patients had severe acquired aplastic anemia. Germline V gives CDR1 SGDLS, CDR2 YYNGEE. The germline V and J ends were trimmed by 0 bases and 14 bases, with 2 bases remaining between them. The CDR3 length is 8 residues. To note about this clonotype: Its antigen is undetermined.

The chain joins TRBV9 to TRBJ1-2; D gene ambiguous. The origin of this receptor is a human donor with aplastic anemia. The sequenced material came from sorted CD4+, CD8+, or CD8+CD57+ T cells (not recorded which) from PBMCs. DNA of the CDR3: TGTGCCAGCAGCGTAGGAACCTTC. Residues: CASSVGTF.